The source of this T cell receptor beta chain is a study of CD8+ T cells in alopecia areata. Across the whole study: Dosing with tofacitinib proceeded for 6 to 18 months, followed by 6 months off drug.

Reverse transcription of extracted RNA yielded cDNA, which provided the sequencing template. Clones were read by immunoSEQ multiplex PCR, and TCRdb kept only the in-frame ones, dropping some. This sample has roughly 250,000 clones, with less than 80% found just once. The ends were cut back, 11 bases at V and 2 bases at J, with 6 bases in the middle. Germline CDR1 reads MNHEY; CDR2 reads SMNVEV (reference sequence). The length of the CDR3 is 10 residues. Concerning this clone itself: Its antigen is as yet unknown.

Study results and caveats: Sequenced scalp T cells also include alphabeta T cells resident in normal skin. Lesional scalp exceeded normal scalp in clonality, especially in alopecia totalis/universalis.

The TCR was taken from a human donor with alopecia areata. Specimen: CD4+ T cells sorted from blood, collected at week 0. This chain links TRBV27 with TRBJ1-2; D is unclear. The CDR3: CAALNYGYTF. DNA of the CDR3: TGTGCCGCGCTAAACTATGGCTACACCTTC.